What follows describes a single T cell receptor beta chain. No antigen is known for it. The CDR3 covers 14 residues. In germline, CDR1 is MNHEY, CDR2 SMNVEV (reference sequence). J gave up 6 bases and V 3 bases, and 5 bases lay outside the gene matches. Terminally differentiated effector memory CD45RA+ cells were excluded by CCR7 positive selection of CD45RO-negative cells. This sample stems from a study of shared clonotypes between healthy human individuals. Points from the study as a whole: What naive subsets generally showed was a larger estimated richness than memory subsets showed. A handful of donors held about 4.5% of naive CD4 clonotypes in common.

Each replicate PCR on the sorted subsets used roughly 210 ng DNA (around 30,000 T cell genomes). Profiled with immunoSEQ multiplex PCR; TCRdb holds only in-frame clones, not every one. This repertoire shows about 680,000 clones, 92% found once; its top ten account for more than 20%. This TCR derives from a man aged 25 to 45 in good health. Sequencing used naive CD8+ T cells sorted from blood. This chain connects TRBV27 to TRBJ2-7; 10 bases are a match to TRBD1. In DNA, the CDR3 is TGTGCCAGCAGTTTCGCGACAGGGGGCATCGAGCAGTACTTC. Protein product: CASSFATGGIEQYF.